This is a list of T cell receptor beta chains from one sample in a study of naive and memory T cell subsets. Each CDR3 protein gets one entry after TCRdb re-called the 5' RACE reads with MiXCR. The sample records roughly 60,000 distinct CDR3 sequences, 8% to 9% being singletons. The source is a female donor in good health. The CDR3 runs from the conserved cysteine through the conserved F or W. Fields, in order: J gene, D gene, V gene, clone size, CDR3 protein, CDR3 DNA. D genes are given only for firm matches. Only part of the rows carry a size: once, few, many, or a class if the clone is expanded.

J: TRBJ2-3; D: -; V: TRBV30; size: -; CDR3: CAWSVGPNLDTQYF; DNA: TGTGCCTGGAGTGTTGGTCCTAACTTAGATACGCAGTATTTT
J: TRBJ2-3; D: TRBD2; V: TRBV7-9; size: few; CDR3: CASRAGTSGTDTQYF; DNA: TGTGCCAGCAGGGCCGGGACTAGCGGCACAGATACGCAGTATTTT
J: TRBJ2-1; D: -; V: TRBV29-1; size: few; CDR3: CSVDLPGTPVINEQFF; DNA: TGCAGCGTTGACCTCCCCGGGACACCTGTTATCAATGAGCAGTTCTTC
J: TRBJ1-2; D: -; V: TRBV2; size: many; CDR3: CASTLGQLANYGYTF; DNA: TGTGCCAGCACCCTGGGGCAGCTAGCTAACTATGGCTACACCTTC
J: TRBJ2-7; D: TRBD1; V: TRBV4-1; size: few; CDR3: CASSQAQGAYEQYF; DNA: TGCGCCAGCAGCCAAGCCCAGGGGGCCTACGAGCAGTACTTC
J: TRBJ2-2; D: -; V: TRBV5-1; size: few; CDR3: CASSRVQGGAGELFF; DNA: TGCGCCAGCAGCCGCGTCCAGGGGGGCGCCGGGGAGCTGTTTTTT
J: TRBJ1-1; D: -; V: TRBV12-3/TRBV12-4; size: -; CDR3: CASIAGQNTEAFF; DNA: TGTGCCAGCATTGCGGGCCAGAACACTGAAGCTTTCTTT
J: TRBJ2-7; D: -; V: TRBV24-1; size: many; CDR3: CATSESGTYEQYF; DNA: TGTGCCACCAGTGAGAGCGGAACCTACGAGCAGTACTTC
J: TRBJ2-1; D: -; V: TRBV29-1; size: -; CDR3: CSVAGIVYNEQFF; DNA: TGCAGCGTTGCCGGGATTGTGTACAATGAGCAGTTCTTC
J: TRBJ2-7; D: TRBD2; V: TRBV30; size: few; CDR3: CAWSVREGQQYF; DNA: TGTGCCTGGAGTGTACGGGAGGGGCAGCAGTACTTC